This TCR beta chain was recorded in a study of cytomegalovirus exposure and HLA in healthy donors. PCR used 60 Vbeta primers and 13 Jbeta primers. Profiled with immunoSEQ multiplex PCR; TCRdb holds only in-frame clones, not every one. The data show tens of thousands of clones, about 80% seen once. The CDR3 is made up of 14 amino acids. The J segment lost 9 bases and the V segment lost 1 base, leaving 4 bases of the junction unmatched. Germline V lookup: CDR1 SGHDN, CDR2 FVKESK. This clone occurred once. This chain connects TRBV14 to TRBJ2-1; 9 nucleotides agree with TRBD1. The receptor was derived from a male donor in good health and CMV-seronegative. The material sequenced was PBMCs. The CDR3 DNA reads TGTGCCAGCAGCCAAGCTTTGGGACAGGGTGAGCAGTTCTTC. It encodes CASSQALGQGEQFF. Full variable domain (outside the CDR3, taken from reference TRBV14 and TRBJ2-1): EAGVTQFPSHSVIEKGQTVTLRCDPISGHDNLYWYRRVMGKEIKFLLHFVKESKQDESGMPNNRFLAERTGGTYSTLKVQPAELEDSGVYFCASSQALGQGEQFFGPGTRLTVL.